This entry describes one TCR beta chain. The data are from a study of blood T cell repertoires in COVID-19. The CDR3 has 16 residues. Germline V gene lookup returns CDR1 LNHDA and CDR2 SQIVND (reference sequence). Trimming at V came to 0 bases and at J to 2 bases, leaving 5 bases not matched to a gene. Here immunoSEQ multiplex PCR was the method, and the copy in TCRdb shows in-frame clones only, minus some. The table shows around 250,000 clones, with around 82% occurring only once. Source material: peripheral blood. V is TRBV19 and J is TRBJ2-3; 7 positions match TRBD2. The source is a woman younger than 30 with acute or convalescent COVID-19. Here the CDR3 DNA reads TGTGCCAGTAGTATAGAATCAGCGGGATCCACAGATACGCAGTATTTT. Translated, it gives CASSIESAGSTDTQYF.